This TCR beta chain was sequenced for a study of shared clonotypes between healthy human individuals. General observations from the study: Despite large depth, sorted-subset datasets appeared incompletely sequenced. The study sampled only blood, and tissue repertoires likely differ. Generally, naive subsets came out with larger estimated richness than memory subsets. Naive CD4 clonotypes were shared across a handful of donors at roughly 4.6%.

Data came from immunoSEQ multiplex PCR; TCRdb stores just in-frame clones and leaves some out. The profile shows approximately 2,200,000 clones, approximately 94% of them singletons. For this clone: What it recognizes is unknown.

Positive CCR7 selection of CD45RO-negative cells yielded the naive CD8 cells, and terminally differentiated effector memory CD45RA+ cells were excluded. The specimen sequenced was naive CD8+ T cells from PBMCs. This clonotype was sampled from a man younger than 35 in good health. Some clones in this sample may be carry-over from other donors' samples.

As DNA, the CDR3 is TGCGCCAGCAGCCAAATCAGCTTTTCTGGGGCCAACGTCCTGACTTTC. This gives the protein CASSQISFSGANVLTF. The gene calls are TRBV4-1 and TRBJ2-6; D unclear. V lost 2 bases and J 1 base, leaving 9 bases between the germline ends. The CDR3 extends over 16 amino acids. Germline V gene data show CDR1 as MGHRA and CDR2 as YSYEKL.